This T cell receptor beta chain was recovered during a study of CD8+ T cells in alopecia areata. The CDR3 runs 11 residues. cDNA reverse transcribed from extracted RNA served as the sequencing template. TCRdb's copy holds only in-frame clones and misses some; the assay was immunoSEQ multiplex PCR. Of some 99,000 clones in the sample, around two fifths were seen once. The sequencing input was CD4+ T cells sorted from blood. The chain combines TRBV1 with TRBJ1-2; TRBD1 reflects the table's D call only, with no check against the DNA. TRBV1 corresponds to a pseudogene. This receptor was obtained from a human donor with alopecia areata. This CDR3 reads CTRDRADGYTF. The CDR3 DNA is TGCACCAGAGACAGGGCGGACGGCTACACCTTC.